This is a list of T cell receptor beta chains from one sample in a study of cytomegalovirus exposure and HLA in healthy donors. Repertoires were generated with immunoSEQ multiplex PCR, while TCRdb's copy carries only in-frame clones and drops some. With about 140,000 clones in the sample, the ten largest clones hold about 2%. Sequencing input: PBMCs. These receptors came from a woman aged 18-30 years in good health and CMV-seronegative. Both conserved end residues are part of each CDR3. Each record gives: V gene, D gene, J gene, CDR3 protein, CDR3 DNA. A D gene is named only where the DNA matches it firmly.

v_gene: TRBV7-2; d_gene: TRBD2; j_gene: TRBJ2-1; CDR3aa: CASSYRDYPYNEQFF; CDR3nt: TGTGCCAGCAGCTATCGGGACTACCCCTACAATGAGCAGTTCTTC
v_gene: TRBV23-1; d_gene: NA; j_gene: TRBJ2-4; CDR3aa: CASSREKKKNIQYF; CDR3nt: TGCGCCAGCAGTCGGGAGAAAAAGAAAAACATTCAGTACTTC
v_gene: TRBV29-1; d_gene: NA; j_gene: TRBJ1-5; CDR3aa: CRRGRQPQHF; CDR3nt: TGCAGGCGTGGGCGACAGCCCCAGCATTTT
v_gene: TRBV27; d_gene: NA; j_gene: TRBJ2-1; CDR3aa: CASSSLTSRDSYNEQFF; CDR3nt: TGTGCCAGCAGTTCCTTGACTAGTCGGGACTCCTACAATGAGCAGTTCTTC
v_gene: TRBV29-1; d_gene: TRBD1; j_gene: TRBJ1-4; CDR3aa: CSVLHGRTGSTTNEKLFF; CDR3nt: TGCAGCGTTCTTCACGGAAGGACAGGATCCACAACTAATGAAAAACTGTTTTTT
v_gene: TRBV4-1; d_gene: NA; j_gene: TRBJ1-3; CDR3aa: CASSEVDSGNTIYF; CDR3nt: TGCGCCAGCAGCGAGGTGGACAGTGGAAACACCATATATTTT
v_gene: TRBV30; d_gene: NA; j_gene: TRBJ1-5; CDR3aa: CAWSVRSGSGQPQHF; CDR3nt: TGTGCCTGGAGTGTACGATCGGGGTCGGGTCAGCCCCAGCATTTT
v_gene: TRBV27; d_gene: TRBD2; j_gene: TRBJ2-1; CDR3aa: CASSANFGGGRAHEQFF; CDR3nt: TGTGCCAGCAGTGCCAACTTTGGGGGCGGGAGGGCCCATGAGCAGTTCTTC
v_gene: TRBV27; d_gene: NA; j_gene: TRBJ1-5; CDR3aa: CASSLSLNQPQHF; CDR3nt: TGTGCCAGCAGTTTAAGTCTAAATCAGCCCCAGCATTTT
v_gene: TRBV18; d_gene: TRBD1; j_gene: TRBJ1-1; CDR3aa: CASSPRQGGNTEAFF; CDR3nt: TGTGCCAGCTCACCCCGACAGGGGGGGAACACTGAAGCTTTCTTT
v_gene: TRBV19; d_gene: NA; j_gene: TRBJ1-1; CDR3aa: CASSIPSPHAGAGNTEAFF; CDR3nt: TGTGCCAGTAGTATCCCCAGCCCCCACGCAGGGGCGGGGAACACTGAAGCTTTCTTT
v_gene: TRBV6-5; d_gene: NA; j_gene: TRBJ1-1; CDR3aa: CASRGGGLPITEAFF; CDR3nt: TGTGCCAGCAGGGGAGGAGGACTTCCTATCACTGAAGCTTTCTTT
v_gene: TRBV10-2; d_gene: NA; j_gene: TRBJ2-2; CDR3aa: CASSEVGKGAPGELFF; CDR3nt: TGCGCCAGCAGTGAGGTGGGGAAAGGGGCACCCGGGGAGCTGTTTTTT